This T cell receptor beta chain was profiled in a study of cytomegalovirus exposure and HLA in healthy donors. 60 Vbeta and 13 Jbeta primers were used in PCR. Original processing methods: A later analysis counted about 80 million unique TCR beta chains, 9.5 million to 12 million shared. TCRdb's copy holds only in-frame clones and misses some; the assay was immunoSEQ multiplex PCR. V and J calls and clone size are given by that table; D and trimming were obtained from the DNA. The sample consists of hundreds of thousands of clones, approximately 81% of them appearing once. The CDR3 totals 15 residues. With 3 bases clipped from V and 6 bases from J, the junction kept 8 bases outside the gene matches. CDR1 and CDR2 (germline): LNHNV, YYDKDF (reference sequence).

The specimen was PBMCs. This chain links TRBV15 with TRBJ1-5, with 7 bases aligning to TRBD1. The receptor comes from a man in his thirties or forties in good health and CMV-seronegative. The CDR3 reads CATSSGDRVGQPQHF. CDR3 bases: TGTGCCACCAGCAGTGGAGACAGGGTCGGTCAGCCCCAGCATTTT. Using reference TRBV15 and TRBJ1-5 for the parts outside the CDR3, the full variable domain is DAMVIQNPRYQVTQFGKPVTLSCSQTLNHNVMYWYQQKSSQAPKLLFHYYDKDFNNEADTPDNFQSRRPNTSFCFLDIRSPGLGDTAMYLCATSSGDRVGQPQHFGDGTRLSIL.